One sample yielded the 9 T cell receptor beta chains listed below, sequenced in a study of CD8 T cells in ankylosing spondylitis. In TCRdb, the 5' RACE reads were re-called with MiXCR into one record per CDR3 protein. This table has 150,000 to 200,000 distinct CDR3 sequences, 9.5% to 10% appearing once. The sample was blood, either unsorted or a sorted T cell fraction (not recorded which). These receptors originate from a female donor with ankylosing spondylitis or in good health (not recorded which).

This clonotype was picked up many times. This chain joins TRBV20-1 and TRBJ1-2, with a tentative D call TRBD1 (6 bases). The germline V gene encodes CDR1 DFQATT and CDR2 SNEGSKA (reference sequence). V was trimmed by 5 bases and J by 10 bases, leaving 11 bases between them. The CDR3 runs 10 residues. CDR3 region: CSALRQDYTF. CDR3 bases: TGCAGTGCTCTGCGACAGGACTACACCTTC.

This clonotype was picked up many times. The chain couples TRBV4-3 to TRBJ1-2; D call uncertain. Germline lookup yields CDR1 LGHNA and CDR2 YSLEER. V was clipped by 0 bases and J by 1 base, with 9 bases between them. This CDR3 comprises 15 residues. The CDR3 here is CASSQDRRGNYGYTF. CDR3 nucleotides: TGCGCCAGCAGCCAAGATAGGCGGGGTAACTATGGCTACACCTTC.

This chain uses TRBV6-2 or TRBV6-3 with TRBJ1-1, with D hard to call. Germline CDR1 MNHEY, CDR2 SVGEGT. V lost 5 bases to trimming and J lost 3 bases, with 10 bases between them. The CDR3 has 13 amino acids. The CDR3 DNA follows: TGTGCCAGCAGTGGACCCCCGGACACTGAAGCTTTCTTT. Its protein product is CASSGPPDTEAFF.

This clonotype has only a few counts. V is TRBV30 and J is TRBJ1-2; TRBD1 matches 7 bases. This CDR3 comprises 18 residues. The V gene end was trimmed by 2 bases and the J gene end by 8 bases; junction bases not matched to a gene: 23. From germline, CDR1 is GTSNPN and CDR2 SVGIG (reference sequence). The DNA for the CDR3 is TGTGCCTGGAGTATGGACAGGTCCTATATCAGGACAATTGGGGGCTACACCTTC. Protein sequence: CAWSMDRSYIRTIGGYTF.

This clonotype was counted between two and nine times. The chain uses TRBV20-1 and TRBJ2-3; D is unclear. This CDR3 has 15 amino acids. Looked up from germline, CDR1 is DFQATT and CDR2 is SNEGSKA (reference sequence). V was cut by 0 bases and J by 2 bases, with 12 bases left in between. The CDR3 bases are TGCAGTGCTAGAGATTTGAGAGATCCCACAGATACGCAGTATTTT. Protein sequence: CSARDLRDPTDTQYF.

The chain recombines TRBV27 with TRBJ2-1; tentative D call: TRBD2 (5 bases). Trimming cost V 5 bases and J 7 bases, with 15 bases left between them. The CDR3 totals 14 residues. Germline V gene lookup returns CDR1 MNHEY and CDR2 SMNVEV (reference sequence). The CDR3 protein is CASSAGAPPNEQFF. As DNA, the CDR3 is TGTGCCAGCAGTGCGGGTGCTCCCCCGAATGAGCAGTTCTTC.

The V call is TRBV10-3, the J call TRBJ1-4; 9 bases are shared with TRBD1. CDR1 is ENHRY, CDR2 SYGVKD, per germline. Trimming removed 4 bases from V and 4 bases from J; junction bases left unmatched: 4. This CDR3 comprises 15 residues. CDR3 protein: CAISVGTGNNEKLFF. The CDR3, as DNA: TGTGCCATCAGTGTAGGGACAGGGAATAATGAAAAACTGTTTTTT.

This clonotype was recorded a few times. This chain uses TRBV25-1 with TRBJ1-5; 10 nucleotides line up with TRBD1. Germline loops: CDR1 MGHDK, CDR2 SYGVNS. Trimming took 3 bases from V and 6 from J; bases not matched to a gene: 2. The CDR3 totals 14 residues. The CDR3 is CASSDGQGVQPQHF. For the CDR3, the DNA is TGTGCCAGCAGTGATGGACAGGGGGTTCAGCCCCAGCATTTT.

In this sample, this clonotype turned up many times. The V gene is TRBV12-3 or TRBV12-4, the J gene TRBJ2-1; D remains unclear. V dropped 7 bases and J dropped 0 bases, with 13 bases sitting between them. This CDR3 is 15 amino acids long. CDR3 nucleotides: TGTGCCAGCATCCCAGACCGGAGCTCCTACAATGAGCAGTTCTTC. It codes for CASIPDRSSYNEQFF.